The rows below give T cell receptor beta chains drawn from one sample of a study of blood T cell repertoires in COVID-19. Clones were sequenced by immunoSEQ multiplex PCR, and TCRdb holds only the in-frame ones, with some missing. The sample carries about 54,000 clones, approximately 91% recorded once. Source material: peripheral blood. The receptors were sampled from a woman in her sixties with active or convalescent COVID-19. Each CDR3 is given with its conserved first and last residue. Each record gives: J gene, clone size, V gene, D gene, CDR3 DNA, CDR3 protein. D genes are given only for firm matches. Clone size is given for some rows only: seen once, a few or many times, or a class if the clone is expanded.

J gene: TRBJ1-2; clone size: once; V gene: TRBV12-3/TRBV12-4; D gene: TRBD1; CDR3 DNA: TGTGCCAGCAGTTTGGGACAGGGCTTTGGCTACACCTTC; CDR3 protein: CASSLGQGFGYTF
J gene: TRBJ2-1; clone size: .; V gene: TRBV3-1/TRBV3-2; D gene: .; CDR3 DNA: TGTGCCAGCAGCCAAGGGCAGTCCTACAATGAGCAGTTCTTC; CDR3 protein: CASSQGQSYNEQFF
J gene: TRBJ1-1; clone size: .; V gene: TRBV9; D gene: .; CDR3 DNA: TGTGCCAGCAGCGTAGGTCAGGGTGGGGCTGAAGCTTTCTTT; CDR3 protein: CASSVGQGGAEAFF
J gene: TRBJ2-7; clone size: .; V gene: TRBV28; D gene: .; CDR3 DNA: TGTGCCAGCACCTTTACTACATACGAGCAGTACTTC; CDR3 protein: CASTFTTYEQYF
J gene: TRBJ2-1; clone size: .; V gene: TRBV28; D gene: TRBD1; CDR3 DNA: TGTGCCAGCAGCCTAGTTGAAGGACAGGACAATGAGCAGTTCTTC; CDR3 protein: CASSLVEGQDNEQFF
J gene: TRBJ2-7; clone size: .; V gene: TRBV12-3/TRBV12-4; D gene: .; CDR3 DNA: TGTGCCAGCAGCTCACAGGGTTACGAGCAGTACTTC; CDR3 protein: CASSSQGYEQYF
J gene: TRBJ2-4; clone size: .; V gene: TRBV6-1; D gene: .; CDR3 DNA: TGTGCCAGCAGTGAGAGGCAGGGCCAAGAAAACATTCAGTACTTC; CDR3 protein: CASSERQGQENIQYF
J gene: TRBJ1-1; clone size: .; V gene: TRBV7-2; D gene: .; CDR3 DNA: TGTGCCAGCAGCTTCAGGGAGGTCACTGAAGCTTTCTTT; CDR3 protein: CASSFREVTEAFF
J gene: TRBJ1-3; clone size: .; V gene: TRBV29-1; D gene: TRBD1; CDR3 DNA: TGCAGCGTTGAAGACACCCTGGACAGGTCTGATATTGGAAACACCATATATTTT; CDR3 protein: CSVEDTLDRSDIGNTIYF
J gene: TRBJ1-5; clone size: .; V gene: TRBV28; D gene: .; CDR3 DNA: TGTGCCAGCTCGCAGGGATGGGGCAATCAGCCCCAGCATTTT; CDR3 protein: CASSQGWGNQPQHF
J gene: TRBJ2-7; clone size: .; V gene: TRBV30; D gene: .; CDR3 DNA: TGTGCCTGGAGTGCGAGGTGGTGGGACGAGCAGTACTTC; CDR3 protein: CAWSARWWDEQYF
J gene: TRBJ1-5; clone size: .; V gene: TRBV25-1; D gene: .; CDR3 DNA: TGTGCCAGCAGTGTCCCTTCTGACGGCCGACTACAGCCCCAGCATTTT; CDR3 protein: CASSVPSDGRLQPQHF
J gene: TRBJ1-4; clone size: .; V gene: TRBV7-8; D gene: .; CDR3 DNA: TGTGCCAGCAGCTTGAGTCTCCAGGAAAATGAAAAACTGTTTTTT; CDR3 protein: CASSLSLQENEKLFF
J gene: TRBJ2-5; clone size: .; V gene: TRBV20-1; D gene: .; CDR3 DNA: TGCAGTGCTAGTGGCGGGGAAGAAGAGACCCAGTACTTC; CDR3 protein: CSASGGEEETQYF
J gene: TRBJ1-5; clone size: .; V gene: TRBV28; D gene: TRBD1; CDR3 DNA: TGTGCCAGCAGTTGGACAGGGTCCTATCAGCCCCAGCATTTT; CDR3 protein: CASSWTGSYQPQHF
J gene: TRBJ1-2; clone size: .; V gene: TRBV5-1; D gene: .; CDR3 DNA: TGCGCCAGCAGCTCAGGGAACTATGGCTACACCTTC; CDR3 protein: CASSSGNYGYTF
J gene: TRBJ1-6; clone size: .; V gene: TRBV4-1; D gene: TRBD1; CDR3 DNA: TGCGCCAGCAGCCAAGATCATCCCAGGGGGCCGTATAATTCACCCCTCCACTTT; CDR3 protein: CASSQDHPRGPYNSPLHF
J gene: TRBJ2-1; clone size: .; V gene: TRBV5-1; D gene: TRBD2; CDR3 DNA: TGCGCCAGCAGCTTGGGGGGACTAGCGGGTAACAATGAGCAGTTCTTC; CDR3 protein: CASSLGGLAGNNEQFF
J gene: TRBJ1-3; clone size: .; V gene: TRBV2; D gene: .; CDR3 DNA: TGTGCCAGCAGCCGCCTCCAATCAGCTGGAAACACCATATATTTT; CDR3 protein: CASSRLQSAGNTIYF
J gene: TRBJ1-2; clone size: .; V gene: TRBV28; D gene: .; CDR3 DNA: TGTGCCAGCAGTGACGCCGGGGACTATGGCTACACCTTC; CDR3 protein: CASSDAGDYGYTF
J gene: TRBJ2-1; clone size: .; V gene: TRBV3-1/TRBV3-2; D gene: TRBD2; CDR3 DNA: TGTGCCAGCAGCCCGACTAGCGGGGCCTACAATGAGCAGTTCTTC; CDR3 protein: CASSPTSGAYNEQFF
J gene: TRBJ2-1; clone size: .; V gene: TRBV21-1; D gene: .; CDR3 DNA: TGTGCCAGCAGCAAAGCGAGACTAGCGATTCATGAGCAGTTCTTC; CDR3 protein: CASSKARLAIHEQFF
J gene: TRBJ2-2; clone size: .; V gene: TRBV28; D gene: TRBD2; CDR3 DNA: TGTGCCAGCAGTCACATAGCGGGAGGGGGCCGGGCCGGGGAGCTGTTTTTT; CDR3 protein: CASSHIAGGGRAGELFF
J gene: TRBJ2-1; clone size: .; V gene: TRBV9; D gene: .; CDR3 DNA: TGTGCCAGCAGCGTAGGAGCCGGGGGGCACGGGAATGAGCAGTTCTTC; CDR3 protein: CASSVGAGGHGNEQFF
J gene: TRBJ1-2; clone size: .; V gene: TRBV28; D gene: .; CDR3 DNA: TGTGCCAGCAGTTTTCAGGGGCGCAACTATGGCTACACCTTC; CDR3 protein: CASSFQGRNYGYTF
J gene: TRBJ1-2; clone size: .; V gene: TRBV25-1; D gene: .; CDR3 DNA: TGTGCCAGCAGACAAGAGGAGGGGATCTATGGCTACACCTTC; CDR3 protein: CASRQEEGIYGYTF
J gene: TRBJ1-5; clone size: once; V gene: TRBV5-1; D gene: TRBD1; CDR3 DNA: TGCGCCAGCAGCTTTTCCCCACAGGGGCAGAGCAATCAGCCCCAGCATTTT; CDR3 protein: CASSFSPQGQSNQPQHF
J gene: TRBJ2-3; clone size: .; V gene: TRBV28; D gene: TRBD2; CDR3 DNA: TGTGCCAGCTCTAGCGGGGGGATCTCAGATACGCAGTATTTT; CDR3 protein: CASSSGGISDTQYF
J gene: TRBJ1-4; clone size: .; V gene: TRBV19; D gene: TRBD1; CDR3 DNA: TGTGCCAGTAGTACGACAGGGGGTCCTAATGAAAAACTGTTTTTT; CDR3 protein: CASSTTGGPNEKLFF
J gene: TRBJ1-2; clone size: once; V gene: TRBV7-8; D gene: .; CDR3 DNA: TGTGCCAGCAGCTTATGGGGCAATGAGGGCTACACCTTC; CDR3 protein: CASSLWGNEGYTF
J gene: TRBJ1-6; clone size: .; V gene: TRBV30; D gene: .; CDR3 DNA: TGTGCCTGGAGCCCGGGGGGCCCTACCCACTTT; CDR3 protein: CAWSPGGPTHF
J gene: TRBJ2-1; clone size: .; V gene: TRBV11-2; D gene: TRBD2; CDR3 DNA: TGTGCCAGCAGATCTTATCCCGGGACTAGCGTCTACAATGAGCAGTTCTTC; CDR3 protein: CASRSYPGTSVYNEQFF
J gene: TRBJ1-1; clone size: .; V gene: TRBV4-3; D gene: .; CDR3 DNA: TGCGCCAGCAGCCAAGATAGAGCCGAAGCTTTCTTT; CDR3 protein: CASSQDRAEAFF
J gene: TRBJ1-5; clone size: .; V gene: TRBV12-5; D gene: TRBD1; CDR3 DNA: TGTGCTAGTGGTTTTCACCAGGGGGATTACGGGAATCAGCCCCAGCATTTT; CDR3 protein: CASGFHQGDYGNQPQHF
J gene: TRBJ1-2; clone size: .; V gene: TRBV7-2; D gene: TRBD1; CDR3 DNA: TGTGCCAGCAGCTTATTAGGACAGGGGGAAGGCTACACCTTC; CDR3 protein: CASSLLGQGEGYTF
J gene: TRBJ1-2; clone size: .; V gene: TRBV6-6; D gene: TRBD1; CDR3 DNA: TGTGCCAGCAGTTACTCGGGACAGGGAGGCTATGGCTACACCTTC; CDR3 protein: CASSYSGQGGYGYTF
J gene: TRBJ1-4; clone size: .; V gene: TRBV6-2/TRBV6-3; D gene: .; CDR3 DNA: TGTGCCAGCAGCCCCCCAACAGCAACTAATGAAAAACTGTTTTTT; CDR3 protein: CASSPPTATNEKLFF
J gene: TRBJ2-7; clone size: .; V gene: TRBV4-2; D gene: .; CDR3 DNA: TGTGCCAGCAGCCAAGAGAGGGACTCCTACGAGCAGTACTTC; CDR3 protein: CASSQERDSYEQYF
J gene: TRBJ1-5; clone size: .; V gene: TRBV19; D gene: TRBD1; CDR3 DNA: TGTGCCAGTAGTACCCCGGGACTGACAGGGATTAATCAGCCCCAGCATTTT; CDR3 protein: CASSTPGLTGINQPQHF